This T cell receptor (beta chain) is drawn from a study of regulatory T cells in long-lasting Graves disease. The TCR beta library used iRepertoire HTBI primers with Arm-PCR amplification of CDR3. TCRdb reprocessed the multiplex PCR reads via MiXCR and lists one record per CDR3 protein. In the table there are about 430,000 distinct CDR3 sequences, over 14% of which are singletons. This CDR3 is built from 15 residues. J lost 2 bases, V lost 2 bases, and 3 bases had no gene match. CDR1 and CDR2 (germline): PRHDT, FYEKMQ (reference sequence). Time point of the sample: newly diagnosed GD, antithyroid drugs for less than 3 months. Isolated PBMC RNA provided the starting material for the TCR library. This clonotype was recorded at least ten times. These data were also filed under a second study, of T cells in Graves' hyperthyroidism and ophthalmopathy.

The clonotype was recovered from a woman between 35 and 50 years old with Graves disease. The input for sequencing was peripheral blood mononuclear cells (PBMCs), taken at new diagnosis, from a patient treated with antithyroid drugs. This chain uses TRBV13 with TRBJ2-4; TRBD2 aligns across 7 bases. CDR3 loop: CASSLRRESKNIQYF. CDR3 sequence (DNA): TGTGCCAGCAGCTTACGGCGGGAGTCCAAAAACATTCAGTACTTC.